The 5 T cell receptor beta chains below all came from one sample that was sequenced in a study of blood T cell repertoires in COVID-19. Using immunoSEQ multiplex PCR, the repertoire was profiled, and TCRdb retains in-frame clones only, with some absent. This sample has more than 200,000 clones, with around nine tenths found just once. What was sequenced was PBMCs or T cells enriched from blood (not recorded which). These receptors all stem from a woman under 30 who had recovered from COVID-19.

Written as DNA, the CDR3 is TGTGCCAGCAATCTTGGTGGGCAGGGAGGCGAAAAACTGTTTTTT. It is translated as CASNLGGQGGEKLFF. The chain recombines TRBV2 with TRBJ1-4, with a tentative D call TRBD1 (5 bases). V was cut by 7 bases and J by 8 bases, with 20 bases left in between. This CDR3 has 15 amino acids. CDR1 is SNHLY and CDR2 is FYNNEI in the germline V gene.

The chain links TRBV5-1 to TRBJ2-5, with a weak D call TRBD1 (5 bases). V was shortened by 5 bases and J by 4 bases, with 15 bases between the two germline ends. This CDR3 comprises 14 residues. Germline loops: CDR1 SGHRS, CDR2 YFSETQ. CDR3 sequence (DNA): TGCGCCAGCAGTCTCGCCAGGACAATAGAGACCCAGTACTTC. The encoded protein is CASSLARTIETQYF.

The chain carries TRBV7-9 and TRBJ1-5; D may be TRBD1 (5 bases). Trimming removed 4 bases from V and 5 bases from J, with 9 bases in between. The germline gives CDR1 SEHNR, CDR2 FQNEAQ (reference sequence). This CDR3 has 13 residues. The CDR3 here is CASSSDSHQPQHF. CDR3 DNA sequence: TGTGCCAGCAGCTCCGACAGTCATCAGCCCCAGCATTTT.

This chain connects TRBV2 to TRBJ1-1; D call uncertain. V dropped 10 bases and J dropped 4 bases, with 22 bases sitting between them. CDR1 and CDR2 (germline): SNHLY, FYNNEI. The CDR3 covers 15 residues. This CDR3 is CATHYGLPSGTEAFF. CDR3 DNA sequence: TGTGCCACCCATTACGGGTTACCGAGCGGCACTGAAGCTTTCTTT.

The gene calls are TRBV12-3 or TRBV12-4 and TRBJ1-1, with a tentative D call TRBD1 (5 bases). V was trimmed by 3 bases and J by 9 bases, leaving 14 bases between them. This CDR3 spans 13 amino acids. The CDR3 is CASSFGGGIKAFF. The CDR3 nucleotides read TGTGCCAGCAGTTTTGGGGGGGGAATAAAAGCTTTCTTT.